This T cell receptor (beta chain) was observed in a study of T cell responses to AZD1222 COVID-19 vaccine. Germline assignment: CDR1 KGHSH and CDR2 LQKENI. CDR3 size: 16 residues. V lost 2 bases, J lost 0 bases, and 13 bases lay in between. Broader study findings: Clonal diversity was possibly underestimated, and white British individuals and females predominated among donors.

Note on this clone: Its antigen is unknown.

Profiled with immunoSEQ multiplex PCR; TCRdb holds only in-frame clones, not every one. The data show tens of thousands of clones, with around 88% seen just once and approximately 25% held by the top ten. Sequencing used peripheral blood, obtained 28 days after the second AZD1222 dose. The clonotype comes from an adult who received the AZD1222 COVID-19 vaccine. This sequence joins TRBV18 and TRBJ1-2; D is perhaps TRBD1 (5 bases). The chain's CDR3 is CASSPSITGANYGYTF. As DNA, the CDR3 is TGTGCCAGCTCACCAAGCATAACAGGAGCTAACTATGGCTACACCTTC.